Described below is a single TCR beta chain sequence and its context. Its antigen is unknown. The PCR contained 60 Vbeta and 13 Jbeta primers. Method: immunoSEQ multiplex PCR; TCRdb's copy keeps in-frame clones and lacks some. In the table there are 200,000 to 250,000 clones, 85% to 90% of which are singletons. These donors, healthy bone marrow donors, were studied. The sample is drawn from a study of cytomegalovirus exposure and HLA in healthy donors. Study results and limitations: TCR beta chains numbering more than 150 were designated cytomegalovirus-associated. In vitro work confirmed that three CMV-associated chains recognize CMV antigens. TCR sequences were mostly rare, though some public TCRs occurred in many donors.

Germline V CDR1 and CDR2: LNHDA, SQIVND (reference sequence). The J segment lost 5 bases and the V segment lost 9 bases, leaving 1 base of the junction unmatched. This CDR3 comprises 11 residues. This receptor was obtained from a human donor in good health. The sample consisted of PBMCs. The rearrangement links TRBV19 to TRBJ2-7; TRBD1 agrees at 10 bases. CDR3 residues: CASGTGDEQYF. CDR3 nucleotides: TGTGCCAGCGGGACAGGGGACGAGCAGTACTTC.